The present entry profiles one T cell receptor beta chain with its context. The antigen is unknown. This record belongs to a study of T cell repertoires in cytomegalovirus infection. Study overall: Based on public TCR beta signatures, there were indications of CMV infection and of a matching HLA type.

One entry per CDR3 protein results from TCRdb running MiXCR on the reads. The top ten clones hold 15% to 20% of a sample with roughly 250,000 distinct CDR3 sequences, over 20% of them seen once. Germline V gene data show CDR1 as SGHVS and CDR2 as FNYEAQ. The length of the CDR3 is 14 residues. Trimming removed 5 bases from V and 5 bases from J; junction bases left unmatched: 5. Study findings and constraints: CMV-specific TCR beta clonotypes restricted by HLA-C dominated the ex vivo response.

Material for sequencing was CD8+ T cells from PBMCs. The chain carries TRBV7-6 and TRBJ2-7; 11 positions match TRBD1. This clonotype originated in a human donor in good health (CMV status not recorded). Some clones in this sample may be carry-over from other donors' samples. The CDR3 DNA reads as TGTGCCAGCAGCACCCCGGGACAGGGGGACGAGCAGTACTTC. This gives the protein CASSTPGQGDEQYF.